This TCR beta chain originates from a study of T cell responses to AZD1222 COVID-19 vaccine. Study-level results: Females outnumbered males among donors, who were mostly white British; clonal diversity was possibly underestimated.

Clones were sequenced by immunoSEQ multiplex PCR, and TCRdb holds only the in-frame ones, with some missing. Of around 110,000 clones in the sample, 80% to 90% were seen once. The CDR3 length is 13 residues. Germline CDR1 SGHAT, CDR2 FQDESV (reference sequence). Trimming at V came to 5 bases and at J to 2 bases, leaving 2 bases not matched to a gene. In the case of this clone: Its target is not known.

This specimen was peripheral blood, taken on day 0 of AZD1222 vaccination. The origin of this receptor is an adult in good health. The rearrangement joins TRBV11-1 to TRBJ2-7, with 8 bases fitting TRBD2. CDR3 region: CASSPGRAYEQYF. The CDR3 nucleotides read TGTGCCAGCAGCCCCGGGAGGGCCTACGAGCAGTACTTC. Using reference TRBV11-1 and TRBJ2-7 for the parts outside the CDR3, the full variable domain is EAEVAQSPRYKITEKSQAVAFWCDPISGHATLYWYRQILGQGPELLVQFQDESVVDDSQLPKDRFSAERLKGVDSTLKIQPAELGDSAMYLCASSPGRAYEQYFGPGTRLTVT.